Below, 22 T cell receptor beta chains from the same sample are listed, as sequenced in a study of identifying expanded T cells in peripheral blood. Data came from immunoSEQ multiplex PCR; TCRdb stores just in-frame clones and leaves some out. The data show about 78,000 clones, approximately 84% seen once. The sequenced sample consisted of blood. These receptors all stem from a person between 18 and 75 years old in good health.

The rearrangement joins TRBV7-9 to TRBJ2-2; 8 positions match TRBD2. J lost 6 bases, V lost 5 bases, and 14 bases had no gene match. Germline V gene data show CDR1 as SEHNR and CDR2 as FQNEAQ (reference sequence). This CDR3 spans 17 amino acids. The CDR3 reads CASSPSPGLGGPGELFF. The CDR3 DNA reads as TGTGCCAGCAGCCCGTCCCCGGGACTAGGGGGACCCGGGGAGCTGTTTTTT.

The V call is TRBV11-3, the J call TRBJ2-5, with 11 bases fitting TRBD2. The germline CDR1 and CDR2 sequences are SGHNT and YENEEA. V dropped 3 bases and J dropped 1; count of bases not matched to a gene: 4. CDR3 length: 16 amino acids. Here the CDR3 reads CASSLGTSGLQETQYF. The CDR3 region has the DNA TGTGCCAGCAGCTTGGGGACTAGCGGCCTCCAAGAGACCCAGTACTTC. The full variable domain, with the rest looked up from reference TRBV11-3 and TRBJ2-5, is EAGVVQSPRYKIIEKKQPVAFWCNPISGHNTLYWYLQNLGQGPELLIRYENEEAVDDSQLPKDRFSAERLKGVDSTLKIQPAELGDSAVYLCASSLGTSGLQETQYFGPGTRLLVL.

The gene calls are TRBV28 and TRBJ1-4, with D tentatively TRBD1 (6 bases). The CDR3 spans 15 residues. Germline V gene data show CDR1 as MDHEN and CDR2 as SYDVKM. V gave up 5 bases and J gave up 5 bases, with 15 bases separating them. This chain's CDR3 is CASSGPGAPNEKLFF. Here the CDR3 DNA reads TGTGCCAGCAGTGGCCCAGGGGCGCCCAATGAAAAACTGTTTTTT.

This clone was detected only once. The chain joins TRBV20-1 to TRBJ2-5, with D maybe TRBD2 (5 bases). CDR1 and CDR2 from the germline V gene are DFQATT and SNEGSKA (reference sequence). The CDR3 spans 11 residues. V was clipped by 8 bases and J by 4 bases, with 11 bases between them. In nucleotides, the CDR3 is TGCAGTCCCCGGAGGTCAGAGACCCAGTACTTC. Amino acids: CSPRRSETQYF.

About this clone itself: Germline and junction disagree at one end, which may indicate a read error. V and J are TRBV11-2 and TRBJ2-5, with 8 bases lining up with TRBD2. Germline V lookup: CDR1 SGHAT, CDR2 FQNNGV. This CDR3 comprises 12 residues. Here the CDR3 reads CASSLAGGPEDF. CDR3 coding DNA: TGTGCCAGCAGCTTAGCGGGAGGGCCAGAGGACTTC.

CDR3 in amino acids: CASSQQRANYGYTF. The CDR3 coding sequence is TGTGCCAGCTCACAACAGAGAGCTAACTATGGCTACACCTTC. The V and J genes are TRBV18 and TRBJ1-2; no definite D call. The CDR3 is made up of 14 amino acids. The V end was cut by 4 bases, the J end by 0 bases, with 9 bases between. Germline V CDR1 and CDR2: KGHSH, LQKENI. Full variable domain (outside the CDR3, taken from reference TRBV18 and TRBJ1-2): NAGVMQNPRHLVRRRGQEARLRCSPMKGHSHVYWYRQLPEEGLKFMVYLQKENIIDESGMPKERFSAEFPKEGPSILRIQQVVRGDSAAYFCASSQQRANYGYTFGSGTRLTVV.

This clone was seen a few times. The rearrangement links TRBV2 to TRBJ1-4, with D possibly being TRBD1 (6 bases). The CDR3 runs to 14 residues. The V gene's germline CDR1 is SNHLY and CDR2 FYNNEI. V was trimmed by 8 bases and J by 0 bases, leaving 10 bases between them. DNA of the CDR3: TGTGCCAGCGCCGGGACATCAACTAATGAAAAACTGTTTTTT. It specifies CASAGTSTNEKLFF.

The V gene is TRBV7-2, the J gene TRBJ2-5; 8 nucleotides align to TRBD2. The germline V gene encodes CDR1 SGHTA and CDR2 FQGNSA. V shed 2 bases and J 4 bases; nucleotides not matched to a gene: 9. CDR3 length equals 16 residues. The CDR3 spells CASSLSVAGHGETQYF. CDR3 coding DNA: TGTGCCAGCAGCTTATCGGTAGCGGGACATGGAGAGACCCAGTACTTC.

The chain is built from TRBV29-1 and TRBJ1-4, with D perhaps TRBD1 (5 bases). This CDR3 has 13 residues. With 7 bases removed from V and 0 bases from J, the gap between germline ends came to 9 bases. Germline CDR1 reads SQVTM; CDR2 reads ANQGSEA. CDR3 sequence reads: CSGGTATNEKLFF. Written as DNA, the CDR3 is TGCAGCGGAGGGACCGCAACTAATGAAAAACTGTTTTTT.

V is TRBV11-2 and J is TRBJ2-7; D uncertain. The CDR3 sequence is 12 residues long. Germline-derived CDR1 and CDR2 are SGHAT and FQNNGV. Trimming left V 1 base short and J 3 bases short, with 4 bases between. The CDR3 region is CASSLVDYEQYF. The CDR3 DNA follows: TGTGCCAGCAGCTTAGTTGACTACGAGCAGTACTTC. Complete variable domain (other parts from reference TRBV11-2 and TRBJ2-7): EAGVAQSPRYKIIEKRQSVAFWCNPISGHATLYWYQQILGQGPKLLIQFQNNGVVDDSQLPKDRFSAERLKGVDSTLKIQPAKLEDSAVYLCASSLVDYEQYFGPGTRLTVT.

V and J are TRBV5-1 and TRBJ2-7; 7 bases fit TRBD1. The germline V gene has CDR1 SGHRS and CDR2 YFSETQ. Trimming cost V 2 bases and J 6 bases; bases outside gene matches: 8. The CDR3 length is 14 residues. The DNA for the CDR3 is TGCGCCAGCAGCTTACAGACAGGGAACCCCGAGCAGTACTTC. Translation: CASSLQTGNPEQYF.

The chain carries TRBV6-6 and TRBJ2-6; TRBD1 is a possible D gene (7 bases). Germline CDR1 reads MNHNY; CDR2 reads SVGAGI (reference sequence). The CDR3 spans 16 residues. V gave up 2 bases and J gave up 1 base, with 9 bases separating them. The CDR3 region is CASSYAGQSGANVLTF. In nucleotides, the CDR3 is TGTGCCAGCAGTTACGCGGGACAGTCTGGGGCCAACGTCCTGACTTTC.

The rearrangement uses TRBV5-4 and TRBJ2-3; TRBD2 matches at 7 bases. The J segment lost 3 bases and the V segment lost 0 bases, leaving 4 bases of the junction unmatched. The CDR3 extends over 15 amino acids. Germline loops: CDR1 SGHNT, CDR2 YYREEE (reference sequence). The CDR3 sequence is CASSLAGAGTDTQYF. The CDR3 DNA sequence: TGTGCCAGCAGCTTGGCCGGAGCGGGAACAGATACGCAGTATTTT.

The CDR3: CASSQAGGHYTGELFF. The DNA of the CDR3 is TGTGCCAGCAGCCAAGCGGGAGGCCACTACACCGGGGAGCTGTTTTTT. The chain recombines TRBV6-4 with TRBJ2-2; 9 positions match TRBD2. The CDR3 has 16 residues. V dropped 6 bases and J dropped 3; count of bases not matched to a gene: 8. CDR1 is MRHNA and CDR2 is SNTAGT in the germline V gene.

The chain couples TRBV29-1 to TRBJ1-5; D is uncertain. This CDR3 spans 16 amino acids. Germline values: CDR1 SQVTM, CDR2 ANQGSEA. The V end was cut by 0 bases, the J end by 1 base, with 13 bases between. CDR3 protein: CSVEDLREISNQPQHF. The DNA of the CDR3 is TGCAGCGTTGAAGATTTGAGGGAGATAAGCAATCAGCCCCAGCATTTT.

The CDR3 DNA reads TGCGCCAGCAGCCAGAGTCACCCCAGTGGCTACACCTTC. Its translation: CASSQSHPSGYTF. The chain carries TRBV4-3 and TRBJ1-2; no firm D call. The CDR3 is 13 amino acids. V was clipped by 3 bases and J by 7 bases, with 12 bases between them. The V gene's germline CDR1 is LGHNA and CDR2 YSLEER.

Written as DNA, the CDR3 is TGCAGCGTTGGGGACAGTGTAAACCTGAACACTGAAGCTTTCTTT. As protein: CSVGDSVNLNTEAFF. The V call is TRBV29-1, the J call TRBJ1-1; 7 nucleotides align to TRBD1. This CDR3 contains 15 residues. Looked up from germline, CDR1 is SQVTM and CDR2 is ANQGSEA. With V trimmed by 4 bases and J by 0 bases, 8 bases remained unmatched.

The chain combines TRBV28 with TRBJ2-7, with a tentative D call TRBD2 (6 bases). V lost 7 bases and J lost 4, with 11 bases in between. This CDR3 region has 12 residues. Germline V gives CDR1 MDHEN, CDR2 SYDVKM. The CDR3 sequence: CASTSAGYEQYF. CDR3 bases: TGTGCCAGCACCTCAGCGGGTTACGAGCAGTACTTC.

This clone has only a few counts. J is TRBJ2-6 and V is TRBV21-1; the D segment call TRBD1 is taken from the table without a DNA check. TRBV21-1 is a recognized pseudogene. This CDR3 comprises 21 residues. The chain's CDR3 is CASIPPRGSRGPEGGANVLTF. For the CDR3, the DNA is TGTGCCAGCATCCCACCTAGAGGGAGCAGGGGGCCGGAGGGCGGGGCCAACGTCCTGACTTTC.

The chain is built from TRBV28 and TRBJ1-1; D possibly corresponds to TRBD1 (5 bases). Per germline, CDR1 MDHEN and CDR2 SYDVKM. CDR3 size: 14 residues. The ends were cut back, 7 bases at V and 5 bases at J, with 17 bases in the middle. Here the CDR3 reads CASTLLSRGTEAFF. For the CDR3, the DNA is TGTGCCAGCACCCTTCTAAGTAGGGGTACTGAAGCTTTCTTT.

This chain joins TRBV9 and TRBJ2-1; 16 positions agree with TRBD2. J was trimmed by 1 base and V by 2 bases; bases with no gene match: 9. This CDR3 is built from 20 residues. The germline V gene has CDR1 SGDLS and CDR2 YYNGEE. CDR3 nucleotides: TGTGCCAGCAGCGTTCCCGGGACTAGCGGGAGGGTATATTCCTACAATGAGCAGTTCTTC. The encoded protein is CASSVPGTSGRVYSYNEQFF.

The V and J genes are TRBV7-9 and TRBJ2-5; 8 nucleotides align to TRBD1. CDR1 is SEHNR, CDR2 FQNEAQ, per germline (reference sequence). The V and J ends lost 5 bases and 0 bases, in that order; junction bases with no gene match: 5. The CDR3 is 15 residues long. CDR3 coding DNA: TGTGCCAGCAGCCCTCCGGGACAGGACCAAGAGACCCAGTACTTC. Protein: CASSPPGQDQETQYF.